What follows describes a single T cell receptor beta chain. Using immunoSEQ multiplex PCR, the repertoire was profiled, and TCRdb retains in-frame clones only, with some absent. Of 3,500 to 5,000 clones in the sample, 50% to 65% were seen once. Treatment here: randomized to nivolumab then ipilimumab (arm A) or the reverse (arm B). DNA-damaging chemotherapy had not been given to any patient beforehand. This entry comes from a study of sequential checkpoint blockade in melanoma. Study-wide context: Both treatment sequences were followed by maintenance nivolumab.

The V end lost 2 bases, the J end lost 3 bases, and 12 bases lay between the germline ends. Germline values: CDR1 SGHVS, CDR2 FQNEAQ. This CDR3 has 15 residues. This specimen consisted of CD8+ T cells sorted from blood (inferred from file names), obtained from a patient given nivolumab and ipilimumab in sequence. The clonotype comes from a human donor with melanoma. The chain combines TRBV7-8 with TRBJ2-3; D unclear. The CDR3 DNA reads TGTGCCAGCAGCTTATTCGTCCGAGGAACAGATACGCAGTATTTT. The encoded protein is CASSLFVRGTDTQYF. The variable domain in full, completed from reference TRBV7-8 and TRBJ2-3, reads GAGVSQSPRYKVAKRGQDVALRCDPISGHVSLFWYQQALGQGPEFLTYFQNEAQLDKSGLPSDRFFAERPEGSVSTLKIQRTQQEDSAVYLCASSLFVRGTDTQYFGPGTRLTVL.